This note documents a single TCR beta chain sequence. The sample belongs to a study of Ad26.COV2.S vaccination and SARS-CoV-2 variants. As for treatment: 19 received Ad26.COV2.S at low or high dose, single or two shots; roughly 5 received placebo; per-sample allocation not given. Sample collection was performed on day 63 after the first vaccine or placebo injection. Germline trimming cut 5 bases from V and 4 bases from J; bases unmatched to any gene: 3. The CDR3 length is 13 residues. From germline, CDR1 is SGHNT and CDR2 YYREEE (reference sequence). Clones were read by immunoSEQ multiplex PCR, and TCRdb kept only the in-frame ones, dropping some. The repertoire holds around 250,000 clones, 87% seen once, with just under 3% in the top ten.

V gene TRBV5-4 combines with J gene TRBJ2-1, with 7 nucleotides matching TRBD1. The clonotype originates from a person aged 18-60 years who received the Ad26.COV2.S COVID-19 vaccine or a placebo. This specimen consisted of peripheral blood, obtained in a trial of Ad26.COV2.S vaccine versus placebo. As DNA, the CDR3 is TGTGCCAGCAGGAGCAGGGGGTACAATGAGCAGTTCTTC. Amino acid sequence: CASRSRGYNEQFF.